This is a list of T cell receptor beta chains from one sample in a study of CD8+ T cells in alopecia areata. Sequencing used immunoSEQ multiplex PCR; TCRdb keeps in-frame clones, though not all of them. The sample records 140,000 to 150,000 clones, 50% to 65% being singletons. Specimen: CD8+ T cells sorted from blood, collected at week 4, from a patient treated with tofacitinib. The receptors stem from a human donor with alopecia areata. The CDR3 runs from the conserved cysteine through the conserved F or W. D genes are given only for firm matches. Some rows have no size entry. The others give once, few or many, or a class for an expanded clone.

j_call clone_size v_call d_call cdr3_nt cdr3_aa
TRBJ1-4 few TRBV30 NA TGTGCCTTACAGGGCAAGGATGAAAAACTGTTTTTT CALQGKDEKLFF
TRBJ1-6 few TRBV30 TRBD1 TGTGCCTGGAGCGTCGGGGACAGCCATTCACCCCTCCACTTT CAWSVGDSHSPLHF
TRBJ1-1 NA TRBV6-5 NA TGTGCCAGCAGGCGAGGGGTATTCGCTGAAGCTTTCTTT CASRRGVFAEAFF
TRBJ2-7 NA TRBV7-9 NA TGTGCCAGCAGCCCAGTGCCCAACAGGGACCACGAGCAGTACTTC CASSPVPNRDHEQYF
TRBJ2-5 few TRBV27 NA TGTGCCAGCAGTTTAGAAGGCAGTGGGATATACCAAGAGACCCAGTACTTC CASSLEGSGIYQETQYF
TRBJ2-2 NA TRBV7-8 TRBD1 TGTGCCACTGACCCGTGGGGACAGGGCGGCACCGGGGAGCTGTTTTTT CATDPWGQGGTGELFF
TRBJ2-5 NA TRBV27 NA TGTGCCAGCAGTTTAGAGGGGACATTTGAAGAGACCCAGTACTTC CASSLEGTFEETQYF
TRBJ2-1 NA TRBV5-6 NA TGTGCCAGCAGCTTGGGACACTCCTACAATGAGCAGTTCTTC CASSLGHSYNEQFF
TRBJ2-3 NA TRBV4-1 TRBD2 TGCGCCAGCAGCCAAGGCCGGGGGGGCCGAGATACGCAGTATTTT CASSQGRGGRDTQYF
TRBJ2-2 NA TRBV29-1 NA TGCAGCGTTGAGTCGAGGAACACCGGGGAGCTGTTTTTT CSVESRNTGELFF
TRBJ1-1 NA TRBV13 NA TGTGCCAGCGGGGACACTGAAGCTTTCTTT CASGDTEAFF
TRBJ1-2 NA TRBV19 NA TGTGCCAGTAGGCCCCTTATCGTGACGACGGATGGCTACACCTTC CASRPLIVTTDGYTF
TRBJ1-2 NA TRBV7-8 NA TGTGCCAGCAGCTTACGGGGGGAATACTATGGCTACACCTTC CASSLRGEYYGYTF
TRBJ1-6 NA TRBV15 NA TGTGCCACCAGCAGAGTTCCCCGTAGCTCACCCCTCCACTTT CATSRVPRSSPLHF
TRBJ1-2 NA TRBV13 TRBD1 TGTGCCAGCAGCCCGGGACAGATCTATGGCTACACCTTC CASSPGQIYGYTF
TRBJ2-7 NA TRBV5-4 TRBD2 TGTGCCAGCAGCCTTCTAGCGGGGGGGTTTTACGAGCAGTACTTC CASSLLAGGFYEQYF
TRBJ2-7 NA TRBV27 NA TGTGCCAGCAGTTTTTCTTGGGGGCAGGCCTCCTACGAGCAGTACTTC CASSFSWGQASYEQYF
TRBJ2-7 few TRBV5-1 TRBD1 TGCGCCAGCAGCTTTACGACAGGGGGGAAGTACGAGCAGTACTTC CASSFTTGGKYEQYF
TRBJ1-5 NA TRBV29-1 TRBD1 TGCAGCGTTGAAGACCCCGGGACAGGGGTTGGCAATCAGCCCCAGCATTTT CSVEDPGTGVGNQPQHF
TRBJ1-6 NA TRBV5-1 NA TGCGCCAGCAGTTACCAGGGAAAATATAATTCACCCCTCCACTTT CASSYQGKYNSPLHF
TRBJ2-7 NA TRBV27 NA TGTGCCAGCAGTTTTCGGTCCTCCTTACCCCCCTACGAGCAGTACTTC CASSFRSSLPPYEQYF
TRBJ2-7 NA TRBV27 TRBD1 TGTGCCAGCAGTCCGACCAGGGGGGAGCAGTACTTC CASSPTRGEQYF
TRBJ1-1 few TRBV6-4 NA TGTGCCAGCAGTGACGGCCTAGACACTGAAGCTTTCTTT CASSDGLDTEAFF
TRBJ2-4 few TRBV25-1 NA TGTGCCAGCCTCAGGGGGGAAGCCAAAAACATTCAGTACTTC CASLRGEAKNIQYF
TRBJ1-1 many TRBV7-9 NA TGTGCCAGCAGCTCGATGGGGAACACTGAAGCTTTCTTT CASSSMGNTEAFF
TRBJ1-2 NA TRBV5-4 NA TGTGCCAGCACCTTGGGAACAGCTAACTATGGCTACACCTTC CASTLGTANYGYTF
TRBJ2-4 few TRBV10-3 TRBD2 TGTGCCATCTCCGGGACTAGCGGGGGAAACATTCAGTACTTC CAISGTSGGNIQYF
TRBJ1-4 NA TRBV25-1 NA TGTGCCAGCAGTGAATTATGGACAACTAATGAAAAACTGTTTTTT CASSELWTTNEKLFF
TRBJ2-3 NA TRBV15 NA TGTGCCACCAGCAGAGGGTCTAGGGTTGTAGATACGCAGTATTTT CATSRGSRVVDTQYF
TRBJ2-7 NA TRBV27 TRBD1 TGTGCCAGCAGTACTTCTTCCGGGACAGGGGCGGACGAGCAGTACTTC CASSTSSGTGADEQYF
TRBJ1-2 few TRBV6-5 NA TGTGCCAGCAGTACAACAGGCGGGGGCTACACCTTC CASSTTGGGYTF
TRBJ2-7 NA TRBV5-1 NA TGCGCCAGCAGCTTGGACCCTCGGCCGTCCCACGAGCAGTACTTC CASSLDPRPSHEQYF
TRBJ2-6 NA TRBV29-1 TRBD1 TGCAGCGTTGTTTCAGGGGGCTCTGGGGCCAACGTCCTGACTTTC CSVVSGGSGANVLTF
TRBJ2-3 NA TRBV2 NA TGTGCCAGCAGTGAAGCTACGGGAGAAGCAGATACGCAGTATTTT CASSEATGEADTQYF
TRBJ1-1 NA TRBV7-9 NA TGTGCCAGCAGCTTCCAGGACACTGAAGCTTTCTTT CASSFQDTEAFF
TRBJ2-7 few TRBV7-9 NA TGTGCCGGCCGGGGTCCCCTGAACGAGCAGTACTTC CAGRGPLNEQYF
TRBJ1-1 NA TRBV30 TRBD1 TGTGCCCAACGCACAGGGGCAGCTGAAGCTTTCTTT CAQRTGAAEAFF
TRBJ2-3 NA TRBV9 NA TGTGCCAGCAGCGGACCCACAGATACGCAGTATTTT CASSGPTDTQYF
TRBJ2-7 NA TRBV7-8 NA TGTGCCAGCAGCTTAGTGCCGGGAACCTACGAGCAGTACTTC CASSLVPGTYEQYF
TRBJ1-1 few TRBV6-5 NA TGTGCCAGCAGTTACGGGGGCACTGAAGCTTTCTTT CASSYGGTEAFF
TRBJ1-1 NA TRBV13 NA TGTGCCAGCAGCCCCCCTTGGGCGGCTTTCTTT CASSPPWAAFF
TRBJ2-1 NA TRBV25-1 NA TGTGCCAGCAGTGAGAATGTCGATGAGCAGTTCTTC CASSENVDEQFF
TRBJ2-5 NA TRBV6-1 TRBD1 TGTGCCAGCAGTGAAGCCCCGGGACAGGGGGCGTGGGAGACCCAGTACTTC CASSEAPGQGAWETQYF
TRBJ1-1 once TRBV29-1 TRBD1 TGCAGCGTTGAATTATGGACAGGGCGGGTGACTGAAGCTTTCTTT CSVELWTGRVTEAFF
TRBJ2-1 NA TRBV4-2 NA TGTGCCAGCAGCCAAGAGATCTTGTATGAGCAGTTCTTC CASSQEILYEQFF
TRBJ2-1 few TRBV13 TRBD1 TGTGCCAGCAGCTACCGGGACAGTAGCAATGAGCAGTTCTTC CASSYRDSSNEQFF